The source of this TCR beta chain is a study of blood T cell repertoires in COVID-19. This clone was counted only a few times. Sequencing used immunoSEQ multiplex PCR; TCRdb keeps in-frame clones, though not all of them. Among 150,000 to 160,000 clones listed, 78% were seen once. Germline-derived CDR1 and CDR2 are KGHSH and LQKENI. V lost 5 bases and J lost 3; bases outside the gene matches: 3. This CDR3 is 13 amino acids long. The chain recombines TRBV18 with TRBJ2-7; 8 bases agree with TRBD1. The sequenced material came from peripheral blood. The sequence came from a man of 80 years or more with acute or convalescent COVID-19. CDR3 coding DNA: TGTGCCAGCTCATCGGGACAGGACTACGAGCAGTACGTC. The encoded protein is CASSSGQDYEQYV.